The 7 T cell receptor beta chains presented below share a single source sample, sequenced in a study of vaccination and CD4 T cells after COVID-19. Their cognate antigens are unknown. The assay that was used to sequence DNA from cultured CD4+ T cells was the Oncomine TCR Beta short-read assay. MiXCR, run by TCRdb on the PCR reads, gives a single entry per CDR3 protein. The table includes some 25,000 distinct CDR3 sequences, around 62% detected once. The treatment was: approximately 11-day PBMC culture with coronavirus spike peptide pools or control peptides (ViraFEST assay). The sequenced sample consisted of CD4+ T cells from blood, cultured in vitro. These receptors were obtained from a human donor who had recovered from COVID-19.

This clonotype was observed a handful of times. This sequence joins TRBV6-2 or TRBV6-3 and TRBJ2-1; no reliable D call. The germline V gene has CDR1 MNHEY and CDR2 SVGEGT. CDR3 length: 14 amino acids. V was clipped by 6 bases and J by 2 bases, with 11 bases between them. The CDR3 bases are TGTGCCAGCAGGGGCGATCTAACCTACAATGAGCAGTTCTTC. Protein sequence: CASRGDLTYNEQFF.

CDR3 in amino acids: CASSEGGVEQYF. CDR3 in DNA: TGTGCCAGCAGTGAGGGCGGGGTCGAGCAGTACTTC. V gene TRBV25-1 combines with J gene TRBJ2-7, with D possibly being TRBD2 (6 bases). Germline V lookup: CDR1 MGHDK, CDR2 SYGVNS. V lost 3 bases, J lost 6 bases, and 9 bases lay in between. CDR3 length equals 12 residues.

This clonotype was seen a handful of times. This sequence joins TRBV7-4 and TRBJ2-7; D not certain. The CDR3 is made up of 14 amino acids. From germline, CDR1 is SGHVT and CDR2 SQSDAQ. Deletions cut 1 base from V and 7 bases from J, with 14 bases between. The CDR3 sequence is CASSLVAKVGEQYF. CDR3 in DNA: TGTGCCAGCAGCTTAGTGGCGAAAGTGGGAGAGCAGTACTTC.

The J gene is TRBJ1-1, the V gene TRBV28, with D maybe TRBD1 (6 bases). The germline CDR1 and CDR2 sequences are MDHEN and SYDVKM. CDR3 length equals 15 residues. Trimming removed 8 bases at V and 4 bases at J, with 20 bases between. The CDR3: CASPRPGAAGTEAFF. CDR3 nucleotides: TGTGCCAGCCCACGCCCGGGGGCGGCGGGCACTGAAGCTTTCTTT.

This clonotype has just a few counts. The V call is TRBV7-9, the J call TRBJ2-5; D is ambiguous. The CDR3 spans 13 residues. The V and J ends lost 4 bases and 4 bases respectively, with 10 bases between them. Per germline, CDR1 SEHNR and CDR2 FQNEAQ (reference sequence). The CDR3 loop is CASSYPKGETQYF. The CDR3 bases are TGTGCCAGCAGCTACCCTAAGGGAGAGACCCAGTACTTC.

A few counts support this clonotype. The chain links TRBV5-3 to TRBJ1-2, with D tentatively TRBD1 (5 bases). TRBV5-3 is sorted into the ORF group, with uncertain function. Trimming cost V 0 bases and J 7 bases, with 16 bases left between them. The CDR3 sequence is 15 residues long. The CDR3 protein is CARSLVWAGPGGYTF. In nucleotides, the CDR3 is TGTGCCAGAAGCTTGGTTTGGGCAGGGCCTGGTGGCTACACCTTC.

The CDR3 DNA reads as TGTGCCAGCAGCTTAGCGCTACCCGGGAGGGCCGGCACGCAGTATTTT. Protein sequence: CASSLALPGRAGTQYF. The chain carries TRBV7-6 and TRBJ2-3; TRBD2 matches at 8 bases. The V gene end was trimmed by 0 bases and the J gene end by 9 bases; junction bases not matched to a gene: 11. Germline CDR1 reads SGHVS; CDR2 reads FNYEAQ. The CDR3 is 16 amino acids.